This T cell receptor (beta chain) was sequenced for a study of response to subunit inactivated influenza vaccine. TCRdb re-called the RT-PCR reads through MiXCR, storing one row per CDR3 protein. Among 600,000 to 700,000 distinct CDR3 sequences, roughly 15% were seen once, and the ten largest hold 7.5% to 8%. The CDR3 totals 13 residues. Germline assignment: CDR1 MNHEY and CDR2 SVGAGI. Trimming left V 2 bases short and J 6 bases short, with 8 bases between. Overall study findings and caveats: New T cells are recruited in small numbers by each seasonal influenza vaccination, according to the authors' suggestion.

Only a few counts were recorded for this clonotype. Its antigen is unknown. The sequences come from PBMCs from blood, collected roughly 15 days before vaccination. The genes are TRBV6-5 and TRBJ2-1; D gene ambiguous. The receptor comes from a man aged 50 to 60 who received an inactivated influenza vaccine. The CDR3 loop is CASSYGLSNEQFF. The CDR3 DNA sequence: TGTGCCAGCAGTTACGGGCTAAGCAATGAGCAGTTCTTC.